The 27 T cell receptor beta chains presented below share a single source sample, sequenced in a study of T-cell reconstitution after alpha-beta-depleted transplantation in children. During its preparation, the TCRbeta library received unique molecular identifiers. A single record per CDR3 protein comes from TCRdb applying MiXCR to the PCR reads. Among roughly 180,000 distinct CDR3 sequences listed, 13% to 15% were seen once. The sequencing used PBMCs from the stem cell graft donor, collected from the stem cell graft. Receptor source: a human donor who donated a stem cell graft to a child with acute lymphoblastic leukemia.

Ten or more counts support this clonotype. V gene TRBV20-1 combines with J gene TRBJ2-3; no clear D gene. This CDR3 spans 14 amino acids. Germline values: CDR1 DFQATT, CDR2 SNEGSKA (reference sequence). The CDR3 DNA sequence: TGCGCCCTTAGAAAAAGAGAAAGGACAGATACGCAGTATTTT. It yields the protein CALRKRERTDTQYF.

The chain is built from TRBV4-2 and TRBJ1-2; a possible D gene is TRBD1 (5 bases). Germline V gives CDR1 LGHNA, CDR2 YNFKEQ. Deletions cut 5 bases from V and 8 bases from J, with 21 bases between. The CDR3 spans 15 residues. The DNA for the CDR3 is TGTGCCAGCAGCTCAAGCGGGACGGGGATTATCGGCTACACCTTC. Translating gives CASSSSGTGIIGYTF.

The sample holds many counts of this clonotype. The rearrangement uses TRBV10-1 and TRBJ1-3; D gene ambiguous. With 6 bases removed from V and 4 bases from J, the gap between germline ends came to 4 bases. The CDR3 sequence is 11 residues long. The germline V gene encodes CDR1 WNHNN and CDR2 SYGVQD (reference sequence). CDR3 nucleotide sequence: TGCGCCAGCAGCCTGGGAAACACCATATATTTT. Protein product: CASSLGNTIYF.

This clonotype was seen ten or more times. This chain connects TRBV6-2 or TRBV6-3 to TRBJ2-7; D may be TRBD2 (6 bases). The germline gives CDR1 MNHEY, CDR2 SVGEGT. The CDR3 consists of 15 residues. Trimming left V 7 bases short and J 3 bases short, with 19 bases between. The CDR3 DNA sequence: TGTGCCAGCACCTTTCTGGGGGGACCCATCTACGAGCAGTACTTC. Protein product: CASTFLGGPIYEQYF.

The sample holds many counts of this clonotype. The CDR3 reads CASSSPRGGVGNEQFF. DNA for the CDR3: TGTGCCAGCAGCTCCCCTAGAGGAGGGGTAGGCAATGAGCAGTTCTTC. The chain has TRBV5-5 and TRBJ2-1; maybe TRBD2 (6 bases). Between the trimmed V and J ends, which lost 3 bases and 6 bases, there was a span of 19 bases. Germline-derived CDR1 and CDR2 are SGHKS and YYEKEE (reference sequence). The CDR3 is 16 amino acids.

This clonotype came up many times. The V gene is TRBV4-1, the J gene TRBJ2-3; 7 nucleotides align to TRBD2. V shed 0 bases, J shed 6 bases, and the junction held 6 bases outside the gene matches. Per germline, CDR1 MGHRA and CDR2 YSYEKL. The CDR3 is 15 amino acids. The CDR3 region has the DNA TGCGCCAGCAGCCAAGACGCGGGAGTGGGGGATACGCAGTATTTT. It codes for CASSQDAGVGDTQYF.

This clonotype was observed many times. J is TRBJ2-2 and V is TRBV11-1, with TRBD2 matching 15 bases. CDR1 and CDR2 (germline): SGHAT, FQDESV (reference sequence). Germline trimming cut 5 bases from V and 2 bases from J; bases unmatched to any gene: 12. This CDR3 spans 20 amino acids. Here the CDR3 DNA reads TGTGCCAGCAGCCTGGTTGGGGGGACTAGCGGGAGGCCAAACACCGGGGAGCTGTTTTTT. This encodes CASSLVGGTSGRPNTGELFF.

This clonotype was observed at least ten times. The rearrangement links TRBV12-3 or TRBV12-4 to TRBJ2-1, with D perhaps matching TRBD2 (6 bases). V lost 6 bases, J lost 8 bases, and 20 bases lay in between. The CDR3 has 15 residues. CDR3 bases: TGTGCCAGCAGCCCCCGACTAGGGACCGGCGATGAGCAGTTCTTC. Translated: CASSPRLGTGDEQFF.

In its sample, this clonotype was seen many times. The genes are TRBV11-2 and TRBJ2-1; no clear D gene. CDR1 and CDR2 (germline): SGHAT, FQNNGV. Trimming took off 5 bases at V and 12 bases at J, with 23 bases between the two ends. The CDR3 sequence is 15 residues long. The CDR3 DNA reads TGTGCCAGCAGCCCGGCAGTCCGGCGCCCCACCGGGCAGTTCTTC. This sequence encodes CASSPAVRRPTGQFF.

Only one count was recorded for this clonotype. The J gene is TRBJ1-4, the V gene TRBV5-1; perhaps TRBD1 as D (6 bases). Trimming left V 7 bases short and J 3 bases short, with 13 bases between. This CDR3 is built from 14 residues. Germline-derived CDR1 and CDR2 are SGHRS and YFSETQ. The CDR3 here is CASRQGFSNEKLFF. The CDR3 nucleotides read TGCGCCAGCCGCCAGGGGTTTTCTAATGAAAAACTGTTTTTT. The full variable domain, with the rest looked up from reference TRBV5-1 and TRBJ1-4, is KAGVTQTPRYLIKTRGQQVTLSCSPISGHRSVSWYQQTPGQGLQFLFEYFSETQRNKGNFPGRFSGRQFSNSRSEMNVSTLELGDSALYLCASRQGFSNEKLFFGSGTQLSVL.

This clonotype showed up many times. The chain recombines TRBV25-1 with TRBJ2-7; 11 nucleotides match TRBD2. Per the germline V gene, CDR1 is MGHDK and CDR2 is SYGVNS. There are 16 residues in the CDR3. The ends lost 1 base at V and 0 bases at J; junction bases unmatched: 2. The CDR3 DNA follows: TGTGCCAGCAGTGAATTCCTAGCGGGAGGCTCCTACGAGCAGTACTTC. It is translated as CASSEFLAGGSYEQYF.

This clonotype has ten or more counts. The chain employs TRBV12-3 or TRBV12-4 and TRBJ2-5; 10 positions agree with TRBD2. The CDR3 is 14 residues long. Unmatched junction bases numbered 5, after V lost 6 bases and J lost 4 bases. This CDR3 reads CASSRSGRGETQYF. In nucleotides, the CDR3 is TGTGCCAGCAGCCGCAGCGGGAGGGGAGAGACCCAGTACTTC.

This clonotype was seen repeatedly, ten times or more. The V call is TRBV20-1, the J call TRBJ1-1; a possible D gene is TRBD1 (5 bases). Trimming left V 6 bases short and J 3 bases short, with 14 bases between. CDR1 is DFQATT, CDR2 SNEGSKA, per germline (reference sequence). The CDR3 extends over 13 amino acids. CDR3 region: CSARDRAYTEAFF. The CDR3 DNA sequence: TGCAGTGCCCGGGACCGAGCTTACACTGAAGCTTTCTTT.

In its sample, this clonotype was seen many times. The rearrangement links TRBV29-1 to TRBJ1-1; TRBD1 agrees at 7 bases. CDR1 and CDR2 (germline): SQVTM, ANQGSEA. This CDR3 has 14 residues. After removal of 2 bases from V and 1 base from J, the junction contained 4 bases not matched to a gene. CDR3 sequence reads: CSVEKGTENTEAFF. The CDR3 region has the DNA TGCAGCGTTGAAAAAGGGACAGAGAACACTGAAGCTTTCTTT.

This clonotype has at least ten counts. The genes are TRBV7-2 and TRBJ2-2; 8 positions match TRBD1. Germline CDR1 and CDR2: SGHTA and FQGNSA. This CDR3 is 17 amino acids long. Unmatched junction bases numbered 10, after V lost 3 bases and J lost 4 bases. CDR3 sequence reads: CASSFPRQGSPTGELFF. CDR3 coding DNA: TGTGCCAGCAGCTTCCCTAGACAGGGGTCACCCACCGGGGAGCTGTTTTTT.

This clonotype was counted ten times or more. This CDR3 is CASSVYRDTGELFF. The CDR3, as DNA: TGTGCCAGCAGCGTTTACAGGGACACCGGGGAGCTGTTTTTT. J is TRBJ2-2 and V is TRBV9; D might be TRBD1 (6 bases). Per germline, CDR1 SGDLS and CDR2 YYNGEE. The CDR3 has 14 amino acids. Trimming shortened V by 2 bases and J by 3 bases, and 8 bases separated the two germline ends.

This clonotype was seen at least ten times. The genes are TRBV5-1 and TRBJ2-1; 8 bases line up with TRBD2. CDR3 length: 14 residues. Germline-derived CDR1 and CDR2 are SGHRS and YFSETQ. V trimming: 6 bases; J trimming: 8 bases; junction bases outside the gene matches: 10. CDR3 in amino acids: CASTPAAGDYEQFF. CDR3 nucleotides: TGCGCCAGCACCCCAGCAGCGGGAGATTATGAGCAGTTCTTC. The full variable domain, rest sourced from reference TRBV5-1 and TRBJ2-1, is KAGVTQTPRYLIKTRGQQVTLSCSPISGHRSVSWYQQTPGQGLQFLFEYFSETQRNKGNFPGRFSGRQFSNSRSEMNVSTLELGDSALYLCASTPAAGDYEQFFGPGTRLTVL.

The table lists this clonotype with many counts. This rearrangement joins TRBV7-6 to TRBJ2-1, with D possibly TRBD2 on 5 matching bases. The germline V gene has CDR1 SGHVS and CDR2 FNYEAQ. Trimming took 5 bases from V and 7 from J, leaving 9 bases between them. The CDR3 runs to 12 residues. CDR3 sequence: CASSLRENEQFF. DNA of the CDR3: TGTGCCAGCAGCCTGAGGGAGAATGAGCAGTTCTTC.

The V call is TRBV7-8, the J call TRBJ1-2; no reliable D call. V was trimmed by 5 bases and J by 4 bases, leaving 17 bases between them. Germline V lookup: CDR1 SGHVS, CDR2 FQNEAQ. The CDR3 contains 15 residues. The DNA for the CDR3 is TGTGCCAGCAGCCCCGGGTTGAGGGAAGGCTATGGCTACACCTTC. Its translation: CASSPGLREGYGYTF.

This clonotype showed up many times. This chain's CDR3 is CASSSLRSYEQYF. DNA for the CDR3: TGTGCCAGCAGCTCCCTACGGTCCTACGAGCAGTACTTC. The genes are TRBV5-6 and TRBJ2-7; D is uncertain. Per the germline V gene, CDR1 is SGHDT and CDR2 is YYEEEE. V was clipped by 3 bases and J by 1 base, with 8 bases between them. The CDR3 sequence is 13 residues long.

This clonotype has just a few counts. The chain employs TRBV2 and TRBJ2-1; D could derive from TRBD1 or TRBD2 (6 bases each). The germline V gene has CDR1 SNHLY and CDR2 FYNNEI. The length of the CDR3 is 17 residues. With 4 bases removed from V and 6 bases from J, the gap between germline ends came to 22 bases. The CDR3 coding sequence is TGTGCCAGCAGTGGTCAAAGAACAGGGAGGTATGGCAATGAGCAGTTCTTC. This sequence encodes CASSGQRTGRYGNEQFF.

In this sample, this clonotype turned up many times. The V gene is TRBV9, the J gene TRBJ2-1, with 7 bases fitting TRBD2. Germline trimming cut 0 bases from V and 3 bases from J; bases unmatched to any gene: 3. The CDR3 spans 15 residues. The germline V gene has CDR1 SGDLS and CDR2 YYNGEE. CDR3: CASSVEASGYNEQFF. CDR3 sequence (DNA): TGTGCCAGCAGCGTAGAAGCTAGCGGCTACAATGAGCAGTTCTTC.

The table lists this clonotype with many counts. The chain recombines TRBV3-1 with TRBJ1-5, with unresolved D. Per germline, CDR1 LGHDT and CDR2 YNNKEL (reference sequence). The length of the CDR3 is 13 residues. Trimming pared 1 base from V and 5 bases from J, leaving 6 bases between. Here the CDR3 DNA reads TGTGCCAGCAGCCAAGGACCCGATCAGCCCCAGCATTTT. It specifies CASSQGPDQPQHF.

This clonotype was seen repeatedly, ten times or more. The chain carries TRBV5-1 and TRBJ1-5; 10 nucleotides match TRBD1. The CDR3 covers 16 residues. V lost 0 bases, J lost 2 bases, and 2 bases stayed unmatched. CDR1 and CDR2 from the germline V gene are SGHRS and YFSETQ. The CDR3 bases are TGCGCCAGCAGCTTGGACGGGACAGGGGGCAATCAGCCCCAGCATTTT. It codes for CASSLDGTGGNQPQHF.

This clonotype was counted many times. This chain links TRBV7-7 with TRBJ2-1, with TRBD2 identical over 9 bases. V gave up 5 bases and J gave up 4 bases; unmatched junction bases: 6. Germline CDR1 reads SSHAT; CDR2 reads FNYEAQ (reference sequence). This CDR3 has 15 residues. The CDR3: CASSAGTSRYNEQFF. CDR3 DNA: TGTGCCAGCAGCGCCGGGACTAGCCGATACAATGAGCAGTTCTTC.

This clonotype was recorded at least ten times. V usage is TRBV18 and J usage is TRBJ2-5; D remains unclear. This CDR3 contains 16 residues. Trimming took off 2 bases at V and 5 bases at J, with 18 bases between the two ends. Per germline, CDR1 KGHSH and CDR2 LQKENI. The CDR3 DNA follows: TGTGCCAGCTCACCATCGGACGGCAGTGGGTTGGAGACCCAGTACTTC. Translated, it gives CASSPSDGSGLETQYF. The variable domain in full, with the rest retrieved from reference TRBV18 and TRBJ2-5, is NAGVMQNPRHLVRRRGQEARLRCSPMKGHSHVYWYRQLPEEGLKFMVYLQKENIIDESGMPKERFSAEFPKEGPSILRIQQVVRGDSAAYFCASSPSDGSGLETQYFGPGTRLLVL.

There are many counts of this clonotype. V and J are TRBV4-1 and TRBJ2-7, with 7 positions matching TRBD1. The V and J ends lost 3 bases and 3 bases, in that order; junction bases with no gene match: 5. Germline CDR1 is MGHRA and CDR2 is YSYEKL. The CDR3 length is 14 residues. CDR3 region: CASSQTTGIYEQYF. CDR3 DNA: TGCGCCAGCAGCCAGACGACAGGGATCTACGAGCAGTACTTC.